This TCR beta chain was observed in a study of OX40 agonist ivuxolimab in advanced cancers. The overall study: At doses from 0.01 to 10 mg/kg, patients were given intravenous ivuxolimab every 2 weeks.

Drawing of blood for sampling happened at baseline, at cycle 4 day 1, and at cycle 7 day 1. General study findings and limits: The average count of expanded clones was higher among CD8+ T cells than among CD4+.

TCRdb keeps only in-frame clones here, not all; method: immunoSEQ multiplex PCR. The sample records some 54,000 clones, around three quarters being singletons. Concerning this clone itself: The antigen remains unidentified.

This TCR derives from an adult with an advanced solid tumor such as melanoma, head and neck, liver or kidney cancer. The source material was CD4+ or CD8+ T cells sorted from blood, sampled in a trial of the OX40 agonist ivuxolimab.

CDR3: CASSLKTSGGKRDTQYF. The CDR3 DNA sequence: TGTGCCAGCAGTTTAAAAACTAGCGGGGGGAAAAGGGATACGCAGTATTTT. The V gene is TRBV27, the J gene TRBJ2-3, with 12 positions matching TRBD2. CDR1 MNHEY and CDR2 SMNVEV come from the germline V gene (reference sequence). This CDR3 is built from 17 residues. The trim removed 2 bases at V and 6 bases at J, leaving 9 bases unmatched.